This TCR beta chain was sequenced for a study of blood T cell repertoires in COVID-19. The germline V gene has CDR1 WSHSY and CDR2 SAAADI. V was clipped by 9 bases and J by 4 bases, with 16 bases between them. The CDR3 runs to 14 residues. Clones were sequenced by immunoSEQ multiplex PCR, and TCRdb holds only the in-frame ones, with some missing. This table holds 120,000 to 150,000 clones, around 83% found once. Enrolled through a virtual design, the participants were between roughly 18 and 89 years of age and came from around 25 US areas. Sequencing was carried out using PBMCs or T cells enriched from blood (not recorded which). The clonotype was recovered from a woman aged 45-65 years who had been exposed to COVID-19. The V and J genes are TRBV10-2 and TRBJ1-5; D might be TRBD1 (5 bases). The CDR3 loop reads CASREGRANQPQHF. CDR3 nucleotides: TGCGCCAGTCGGGAGGGCAGGGCAAATCAGCCCCAGCATTTT.